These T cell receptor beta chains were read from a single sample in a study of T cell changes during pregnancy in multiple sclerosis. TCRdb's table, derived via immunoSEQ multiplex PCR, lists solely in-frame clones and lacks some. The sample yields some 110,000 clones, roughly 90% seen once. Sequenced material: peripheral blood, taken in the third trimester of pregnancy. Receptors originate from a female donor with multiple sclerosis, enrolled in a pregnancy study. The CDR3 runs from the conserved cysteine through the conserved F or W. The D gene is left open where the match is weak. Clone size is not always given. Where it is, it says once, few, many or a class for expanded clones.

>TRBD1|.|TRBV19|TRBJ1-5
TGTGCCAGTAGTTCTCAGGGGGTGGGCAATCAGCCCCAGCATTTT
CASSSQGVGNQPQHF
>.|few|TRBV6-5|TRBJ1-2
TGTGCCAGCAGCATACGGGGGGCCGTCTATGGCTACACCTTC
CASSIRGAVYGYTF
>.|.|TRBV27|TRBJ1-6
TGTGCCAGCAGGACGGGGGACAATTCACCCCTCCACTTT
CASRTGDNSPLHF
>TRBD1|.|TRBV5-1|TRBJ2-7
TGCGCCAGCCGACGGGACAGTAGAATACCGCAATCCTACGAGCAGTACTTC
CASRRDSRIPQSYEQYF
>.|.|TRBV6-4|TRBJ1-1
TGTGCCAGCAGCCCGAGCCCGGGGTTGAACACTGAAGCTTTCTTT
CASSPSPGLNTEAFF
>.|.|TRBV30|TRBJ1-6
TGTGCCTGGAGTGTCGGGGGGCCAGGGAATTCACCCCTCCACTTT
CAWSVGGPGNSPLHF
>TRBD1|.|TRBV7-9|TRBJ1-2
TGTGCCAGCAGTTTAAACCACAGGGGGCCCCATGGCTACACCTTC
CASSLNHRGPHGYTF
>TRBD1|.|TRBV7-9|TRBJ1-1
TGTGCCAGCAACACTGTAGGGGGCCAGACTGAAGCTTTCTTT
CASNTVGGQTEAFF
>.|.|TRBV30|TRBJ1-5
TGTGCCTGGAGTAGGACATGGGATCAGCCCCAGCATTTT
CAWSRTWDQPQHF
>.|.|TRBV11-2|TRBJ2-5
TGTGCCAGCAGCTTAGGCAGGCAGCAAGAGACCCAGTACTTC
CASSLGRQQETQYF
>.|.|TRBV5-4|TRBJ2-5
TGTGCCAGCAGCCTTCTAGGGGCGGGGGAGACCCAGTACTTC
CASSLLGAGETQYF
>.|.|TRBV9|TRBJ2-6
TGTGCCAGCAGCGTAGTAAATAGGGACAGGGCCAACGTCCTGACTTTC
CASSVVNRDRANVLTF
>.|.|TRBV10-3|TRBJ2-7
TGTGCCATCAGCGTATCCGGGACAATAAACTCTGGAGAGCAGTACTTC
CAISVSGTINSGEQYF
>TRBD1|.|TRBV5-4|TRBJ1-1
TGTGCCAGCAGCTTGGGGGGACAGGGGTTCACTGAAGCTTTCTTT
CASSLGGQGFTEAFF
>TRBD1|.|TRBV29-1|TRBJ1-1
TGCAGGGTAACAGGGGGCATGAACACTGAAGCTTTCTTT
CRVTGGMNTEAFF
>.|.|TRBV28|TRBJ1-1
TGTGCCAGCAGTCCCGGGCCCCGGAGGACTGAAGCTTTCTTT
CASSPGPRRTEAFF
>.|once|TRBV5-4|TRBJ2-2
TGTGCCAGCAGCTTGGGGGGGGAGGCCGGGGAGCTGTTTTTT
CASSLGGEAGELFF
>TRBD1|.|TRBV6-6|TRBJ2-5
TGTGCCAGCATGAGACAGGGGGTACGGGAGACCCAGTACTTC
CASMRQGVRETQYF
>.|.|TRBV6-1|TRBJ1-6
TGTGCCAGCAGTGATGAGTTGCGTCACTTT
CASSDELRHF
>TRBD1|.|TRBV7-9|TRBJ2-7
TGTGCCAGCAGCAATGACAGGGGGCGCGCCTACGAGCAGTACTTC
CASSNDRGRAYEQYF
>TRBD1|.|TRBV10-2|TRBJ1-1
TGCGCCAGCAGTGAATGGGGCAGGGGGCCGGGCACTGAAGCTTTCTTT
CASSEWGRGPGTEAFF
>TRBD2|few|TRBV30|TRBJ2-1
TGTGCCTGGACTACGACAGACTTTGGACTAGCGGGGTCGAATGAGCAGTTCTTC
CAWTTTDFGLAGSNEQFF
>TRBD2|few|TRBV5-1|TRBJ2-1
TGCGCCAGCAGCATGACTAGCGGGAGCTACAATGAGCAGTTCTTC
CASSMTSGSYNEQFF